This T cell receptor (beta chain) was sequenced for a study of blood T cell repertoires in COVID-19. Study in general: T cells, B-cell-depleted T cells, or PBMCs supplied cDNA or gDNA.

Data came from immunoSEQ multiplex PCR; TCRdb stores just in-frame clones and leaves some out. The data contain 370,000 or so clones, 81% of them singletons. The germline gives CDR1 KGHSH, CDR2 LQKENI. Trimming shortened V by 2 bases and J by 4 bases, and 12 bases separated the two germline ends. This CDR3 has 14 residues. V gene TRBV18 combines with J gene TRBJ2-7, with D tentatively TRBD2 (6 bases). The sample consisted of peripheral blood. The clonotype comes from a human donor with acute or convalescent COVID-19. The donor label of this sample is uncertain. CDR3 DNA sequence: TGTGCCAGCTCACCAGGGGGGTCCCGTTACGAGCAGTACTTC. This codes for CASSPGGSRYEQYF.